The 32 T cell receptor beta chains below come from one sample, sequenced in a study of CD8 T cells in ankylosing spondylitis. TCRdb re-called the 5' RACE reads through MiXCR, storing one row per CDR3 protein. The data hold just over 300,000 distinct CDR3 sequences, with around 20% observed a single time. The sample was blood, either unsorted or a sorted T cell fraction (not recorded which). Source of these receptors: a female donor with ankylosing spondylitis or in good health (not recorded which).

This clonotype showed up just a few times. This rearrangement joins TRBV7-4 to TRBJ1-2; no clear D. Germline assignment: CDR1 SGHVT and CDR2 SQSDAQ. Deletions cut 1 base from V and 8 bases from J, with 8 bases between. The CDR3 spans 12 residues. The CDR3 bases are TGTGCCAGCAGCTTAGAACAAGTCGGCTACACCTTC. Its protein product is CASSLEQVGYTF.

This clonotype was detected a few times. CDR3 in DNA: TGTGCCAGCAGTTCCCCCCGGGACCCAGGGGTCAAGCAGTACTTC. Protein sequence: CASSSPRDPGVKQYF. The V call is TRBV6-2 or TRBV6-3, the J call TRBJ2-7; possible D gene TRBD1, 6 bases. Germline V lookup: CDR1 MNHEY, CDR2 SVGEGT. The CDR3 spans 15 residues. The V gene lost 4 bases and the J gene lost 8 bases, with 21 bases spanning the gap.

This clonotype was seen a handful of times. J is TRBJ1-2 and V is TRBV6-1; 9 positions agree with TRBD1. The CDR3 covers 15 residues. V was pared by 5 bases and J by 3 bases, with 7 bases of the junction left unmatched. Germline V gene data show CDR1 as MNHNS and CDR2 as SASEGT. The DNA of the CDR3 is TGTGCCAGCAGTCGCGGGGGACAGGGAGACTATGGCTACACCTTC. Protein product: CASSRGGQGDYGYTF.

The chain carries TRBV7-2 and TRBJ2-3; D is perhaps TRBD1 (6 bases). The CDR3 has 12 residues. Germline loops: CDR1 SGHTA, CDR2 FQGNSA. Trimming took off 6 bases at V and 7 bases at J, with 11 bases between the two ends. The CDR3 region has the DNA TGTGCCAGCAGACAGGGCCTAAATACGCAGTATTTT. It codes for CASRQGLNTQYF.

This chain links TRBV20-1 with TRBJ2-7; D is perhaps TRBD1 (5 bases). This CDR3 is 14 amino acids long. Trimming took off 6 bases at V and 0 bases at J, with 15 bases between the two ends. The germline V gene has CDR1 DFQATT and CDR2 SNEGSKA (reference sequence). This CDR3 is CSAPTGLSSYEQYF. The CDR3 DNA is TGCAGTGCGCCCACAGGTCTCAGCTCCTACGAGCAGTACTTC.

The V call is TRBV10-3, the J call TRBJ2-2, with 8 bases identical to TRBD1. Germline lookup yields CDR1 ENHRY and CDR2 SYGVKD. With 5 bases clipped from V and 1 base from J, the junction kept 6 bases outside the gene matches. The CDR3 length is 16 residues. CDR3: CAISTTGTGNTGELFF. For the CDR3, the DNA is TGTGCCATCAGTACGACCGGGACAGGGAACACCGGGGAGCTGTTTTTT.

The sample holds a few counts of this clonotype. The genes are TRBV6-1 and TRBJ2-2; a possible D gene is TRBD2 (5 bases). Trimming took off 4 bases at V and 6 bases at J, with 12 bases between the two ends. The CDR3 extends over 14 amino acids. The germline V gene encodes CDR1 MNHNS and CDR2 SASEGT. CDR3: CASSGGRGPGELFF. CDR3 coding DNA: TGTGCCAGCAGTGGAGGGAGAGGCCCCGGGGAGCTGTTTTTT.

This clonotype was seen repeatedly, ten times or more. The chain couples TRBV29-1 to TRBJ1-1; a weak D match, TRBD1 (5 bases). The CDR3 covers 14 residues. The V end was cut by 7 bases, the J end by 0 bases, with 15 bases between. Per germline, CDR1 SQVTM and CDR2 ANQGSEA. The CDR3 region is CSARSQEMNTEAFF. The CDR3 bases are TGCAGCGCTAGATCACAGGAAATGAACACTGAAGCTTTCTTT.

This clonotype was observed a handful of times. This sequence joins TRBV20-1 and TRBJ2-1; the D gene could be TRBD1 or TRBD2 (6 bases each). Deletions cut 5 bases from V and 4 bases from J, with 18 bases between. This CDR3 spans 15 amino acids. Looked up from germline, CDR1 is DFQATT and CDR2 is SNEGSKA (reference sequence). The chain's CDR3 is CSASPPGAGYNEQFF. For the CDR3, the DNA is TGCAGTGCTTCTCCACCGGGGGCGGGTTACAATGAGCAGTTCTTC.

The table lists this clonotype with a few counts. The genes are TRBV19 and TRBJ2-1; D uncertain. Trimming took off 3 bases at V and 7 bases at J, with 13 bases between the two ends. CDR1 LNHDA and CDR2 SQIVND come from the germline V gene (reference sequence). This CDR3 is built from 14 residues. As DNA, the CDR3 is TGTGCCAGTAGTATTCGGAACGGACGGAATGAGCAGTTCTTC. Translation gives CASSIRNGRNEQFF.

V usage is TRBV6-2 or TRBV6-3 and J usage is TRBJ1-1; 8 nucleotides match TRBD1. Trimming cost V 4 bases and J 5 bases; bases outside gene matches: 6. The CDR3 covers 14 residues. Germline loops: CDR1 MNHEY, CDR2 SVGEGT. The CDR3: CASSLDRARTEAFF. DNA for the CDR3: TGTGCCAGCAGTTTGGACAGGGCTCGGACTGAAGCTTTCTTT.

The chain employs TRBV10-3 and TRBJ1-2; D not resolved. V lost 7 bases and J lost 4, with 16 bases in between. The CDR3 extends over 14 amino acids. Germline CDR1 is ENHRY and CDR2 is SYGVKD. CDR3 DNA: TGTGCCATCAATTTCCTCGACGGCGGCTATGGCTACACCTTC. Translated: CAINFLDGGYGYTF.

This clonotype occurred a few times. The chain couples TRBV11-2 to TRBJ2-1; possibly TRBD2 for D (6 bases). Germline-derived CDR1 and CDR2 are SGHAT and FQNNGV. The CDR3 runs 16 residues. Trimming took 1 base from V and 1 from J, leaving 11 bases between them. In DNA, the CDR3 is TGTGCCAGCAGCTTAGGAACAGCGGGTTCCTACAATGAGCAGTTCTTC. This encodes CASSLGTAGSYNEQFF.

The chain carries TRBV18 and TRBJ2-7, with D maybe TRBD1 (6 bases). The CDR3 totals 12 residues. Germline V gene lookup returns CDR1 KGHSH and CDR2 LQKENI. Trimming took off 2 bases at V and 4 bases at J, with 6 bases between the two ends. The CDR3 nucleotides read TGTGCCAGCTCACCAGGACAGTACGAGCAGTACTTC. Encoded protein: CASSPGQYEQYF. The whole variable domain, remainder taken from reference TRBV18 and TRBJ2-7, is NAGVMQNPRHLVRRRGQEARLRCSPMKGHSHVYWYRQLPEEGLKFMVYLQKENIIDESGMPKERFSAEFPKEGPSILRIQQVVRGDSAAYFCASSPGQYEQYFGPGTRLTVT.

This clonotype was seen a handful of times. The V call is TRBV2, the J call TRBJ2-4; TRBD1 aligns across 8 bases. This CDR3 spans 14 amino acids. The J segment lost 9 bases and the V segment lost 3 bases, leaving 7 bases of the junction unmatched. CDR1 SNHLY and CDR2 FYNNEI come from the germline V gene. DNA for the CDR3: TGTGCCAGCAGTGATCGGACAGGGAAGGGCATTCAGTACTTC. Its translation: CASSDRTGKGIQYF. The full variable domain, rest sourced from reference TRBV2 and TRBJ2-4, is EPEVTQTPSHQVTQMGQEVILRCVPISNHLYFYWYRQILGQKVEFLVSFYNNEISEKSEIFDDQFSVERPDGSNFTLKIRSTKLEDSAMYFCASSDRTGKGIQYFGAGTRLSVL.

The chain carries TRBV29-1 and TRBJ2-5; D is perhaps TRBD2 (5 bases). Germline V gives CDR1 SQVTM, CDR2 ANQGSEA. V lost 4 bases and J 5 bases, leaving 14 bases between the germline ends. This CDR3 spans 13 amino acids. CDR3 loop: CSVVPGMGETQYF. For the CDR3, the DNA is TGCAGCGTTGTCCCCGGGATGGGGGAGACCCAGTACTTC.

The chain is built from TRBV9 and TRBJ2-1, with D possibly TRBD2 on 6 matching bases. The germline V gene encodes CDR1 SGDLS and CDR2 YYNGEE. The CDR3 length is 16 residues. V lost 1 base, J lost 7 bases, and 18 bases lay in between. The CDR3 DNA follows: TGTGCCAGCAGCGTACGATTGGAGGGAGCAGTAAATGAGCAGTTCTTC. Encoded protein: CASSVRLEGAVNEQFF.

This clonotype came up a few times. V gene TRBV7-6 combines with J gene TRBJ2-2; D remains ambiguous. Looked up from germline, CDR1 is SGHVS and CDR2 is FNYEAQ. The CDR3 contains 15 residues. V was pared by 2 bases and J by 2 bases, with 9 bases between. The CDR3 reads CASSLRLGNTGELFF. The CDR3, as DNA: TGTGCCAGCAGCTTACGGCTGGGAAACACCGGGGAGCTGTTTTTT.

The J gene is TRBJ2-5, the V gene TRBV30; no clear D. V was shortened by 2 bases and J by 4 bases, with 11 bases between the two germline ends. The germline V gene encodes CDR1 GTSNPN and CDR2 SVGIG (reference sequence). This CDR3 comprises 13 residues. This CDR3 reads CAWSLAWGETQYF. The CDR3 DNA reads as TGTGCCTGGAGTTTAGCCTGGGGAGAGACCCAGTACTTC.

The V and J genes are TRBV5-6 and TRBJ1-2; D is possibly TRBD1 (5 bases). Germline V gene sequence: CDR1 SGHDT, CDR2 YYEEEE. The CDR3 sequence is 10 residues long. With 7 bases removed from V and 11 bases from J, the gap between germline ends came to 12 bases. The CDR3 here is CASREEGYTF. CDR3 DNA: TGTGCCAGCCGGGAGGAGGGGTACACCTTC.

This clonotype was seen only a few times. The chain is built from TRBV20-1 and TRBJ2-7; the match to TRBD2 covers 7 bases. The CDR3 is 14 amino acids. From germline, CDR1 is DFQATT and CDR2 SNEGSKA (reference sequence). V lost 3 bases, J lost 0 bases, and 5 bases stayed unmatched. DNA for the CDR3: TGCAGTGCTAGCCCTAGCGGACGCTCCTACGAGCAGTACTTC. Its translation is CSASPSGRSYEQYF.

This clonotype has a count of ten or more. The J gene is TRBJ2-1, the V gene TRBV20-1; 13 positions match TRBD2. The CDR3 consists of 14 residues. Germline CDR1 reads DFQATT; CDR2 reads SNEGSKA (reference sequence). Trimming at V came to 4 bases and at J to 8 bases, leaving 5 bases not matched to a gene. The CDR3 sequence: CSATTSGRGYEQFF. The DNA of the CDR3 is TGCAGTGCTACCACTAGCGGGAGGGGATATGAGCAGTTCTTC.

This clonotype occurred many times. The V gene is TRBV12-3 or TRBV12-4, the J gene TRBJ1-1, with D possibly TRBD1 on 5 matching bases. Trimming took 1 base from V and 5 from J, leaving 8 bases between them. This CDR3 region has 13 residues. The CDR3 nucleotides are TGTGCCAGCAGTTTAGGCGGGGGAACTGAAGCTTTCTTT. Its translation: CASSLGGGTEAFF.

The rearrangement links TRBV7-2 to TRBJ2-7, with 7 bases aligning to TRBD1. Per germline, CDR1 SGHTA and CDR2 FQGNSA. With 7 bases clipped from V and 6 bases from J, the junction kept 12 bases outside the gene matches. The CDR3 sequence is 14 residues long. Here the CDR3 reads CASILGQASGEQYF. For the CDR3, the DNA is TGTGCCAGCATCCTAGGACAGGCGTCTGGCGAGCAGTACTTC.

Only a few counts were recorded for this clonotype. The chain carries TRBV5-5 and TRBJ1-1; D is uncertain. Trimming took off 2 bases at V and 2 bases at J, with 16 bases between the two ends. Germline V CDR1 and CDR2: SGHKS, YYEKEE (reference sequence). This CDR3 contains 16 residues. The CDR3 loop reads CASSFSSRQVNTEAFF. CDR3 nucleotides: TGTGCCAGCAGCTTCTCTTCCCGGCAAGTTAACACTGAAGCTTTCTTT.

This chain joins TRBV21-1 and TRBJ1-2; the table gives TRBD1 as D, unverified against the DNA. TRBV21-1 is shown as a pseudogene. The CDR3 runs to 18 residues. CDR3 loop: CASSKETRGDKSNYGYTF. CDR3 sequence (DNA): TGTGCCAGCAGCAAAGAAACAAGGGGGGATAAGTCAAACTATGGCTACACCTTC.

This clonotype was seen many times. The chain has TRBV7-9 and TRBJ2-3, with no clear D. Between the trimmed V and J ends, which lost 6 bases and 3 bases, there was a span of 10 bases. The CDR3 spans 13 residues. Germline assignment: CDR1 SEHNR and CDR2 FQNEAQ (reference sequence). The DNA of the CDR3 is TGTGCCAGCAGGCCCTCAGCGACAGATACGCAGTATTTT. Its protein is CASRPSATDTQYF.

In its sample, this clonotype was seen a few times. The V gene is TRBV5-6, the J gene TRBJ2-5; D call uncertain. Germline CDR1 reads SGHDT; CDR2 reads YYEEEE. V lost 2 bases, J lost 5 bases, and 10 bases lay in between. This CDR3 has 13 amino acids. The CDR3 reads CASSFGRMETQYF. The CDR3 coding sequence is TGTGCCAGCAGCTTCGGAAGGATGGAGACCCAGTACTTC.

This clonotype was seen more than once but under ten times. The chain has TRBV6-1 and TRBJ2-7; D ambiguous. The CDR3 loop spans 13 amino acids. The germline gives CDR1 MNHNS, CDR2 SASEGT. With 6 bases removed from V and 3 bases from J, the gap between germline ends came to 12 bases. CDR3: CASSRGMGYEQYF. CDR3 coding DNA: TGTGCCAGCAGCCGAGGAATGGGCTACGAGCAGTACTTC.

CDR3 DNA sequence: TGTGCCAGCAGTCGATGGGGTTACAATCAGCCCCAGCATTTT. This encodes CASSRWGYNQPQHF. The chain is built from TRBV12-3 or TRBV12-4 and TRBJ1-5; D call uncertain. The CDR3 contains 14 residues. Trimming stripped 5 bases from V and 3 bases from J, with 11 bases between.

This clonotype has a count of ten or more. This chain connects TRBV20-1 to TRBJ1-2; 8 bases agree with TRBD1. The CDR3 contains 17 residues. Germline V lookup: CDR1 DFQATT, CDR2 SNEGSKA (reference sequence). The CDR3 nucleotides read TGCAGCCAGCAGACAGGGGCCGAAAAAGAACCCTTTGGTGGCTACACCTTC. Residues: CSQQTGAEKEPFGGYTF.

This clonotype was detected only a few times. V is TRBV7-6 and J is TRBJ2-5; 10 bases align to TRBD2. The ends lost 5 bases at V and 8 bases at J; junction bases unmatched: 11. The CDR3 runs to 15 residues. The germline V gene encodes CDR1 SGHVS and CDR2 FNYEAQ. The CDR3 DNA follows: TGTGCCAGCAGCGCGTGGACTAGCGGTCTAGAAACCCAGTACTTC. As protein: CASSAWTSGLETQYF. Based on the CDR3 plus reference TRBV7-6 and TRBJ2-5, the full variable domain is GAGVSQSPRYKVTKRGQDVALRCDPISGHVSLYWYRQALGQGPEFLTYFNYEAQQDKSGLPNDRFSAERPEGSISTLTIQRTEQRDSAMYRCASSAWTSGLETQYFGPGTRLLVL.